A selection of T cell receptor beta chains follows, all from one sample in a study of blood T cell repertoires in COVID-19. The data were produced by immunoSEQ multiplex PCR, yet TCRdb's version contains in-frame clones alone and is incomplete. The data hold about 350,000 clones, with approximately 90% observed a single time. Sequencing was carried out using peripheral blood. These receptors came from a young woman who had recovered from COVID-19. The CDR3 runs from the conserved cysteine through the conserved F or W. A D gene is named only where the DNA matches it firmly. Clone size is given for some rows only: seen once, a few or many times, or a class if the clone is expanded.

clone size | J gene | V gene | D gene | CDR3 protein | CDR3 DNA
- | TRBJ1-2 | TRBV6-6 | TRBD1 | CASSYSTGLYGYTF | TGTGCCAGCAGTTACTCGACAGGGTTGTACGGCTACACCTTC
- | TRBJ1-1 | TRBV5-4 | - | CASSTTEHTEAFF | TGTGCCAGCAGCACAACAGAGCACACTGAAGCTTTCTTT
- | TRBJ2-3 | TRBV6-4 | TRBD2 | CASSDRAGNPTDTQYF | TGTGCCAGCAGTGACAGAGCGGGAAACCCCACAGATACGCAGTATTTT
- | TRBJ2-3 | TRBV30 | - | CAWSAVISTDTQYF | TGTGCCTGGAGTGCGGTTATTAGCACAGATACGCAGTATTTT
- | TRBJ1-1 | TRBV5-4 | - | CASSGRGRDTEAFF | TGTGCCAGCAGCGGCAGGGGAAGGGACACTGAAGCTTTCTTT
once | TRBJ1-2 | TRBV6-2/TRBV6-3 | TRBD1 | CASSYPDRLGGYTF | TGTGCCAGCAGTTACCCGGACAGGCTGGGTGGCTACACCTTC
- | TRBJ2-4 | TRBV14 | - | CASSQDTSPLAKNIQYF | TGTGCCAGCAGCCAAGATACTAGCCCCTTAGCCAAAAACATTCAGTACTTC
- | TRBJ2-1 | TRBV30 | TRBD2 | CAWDATSGSLDEQFF | TGTGCCTGGGATGCCACTAGCGGGAGTTTGGATGAGCAGTTCTTC
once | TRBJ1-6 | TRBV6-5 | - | CASSPFQGQGSPLHF | TGTGCCAGCAGCCCATTTCAGGGACAAGGTTCACCCCTCCACTTT
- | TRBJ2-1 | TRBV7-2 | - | CASSLFFLQGRFNEQFF | TGTGCCAGCAGCTTATTTTTCTTACAGGGGAGGTTCAATGAGCAGTTCTTC
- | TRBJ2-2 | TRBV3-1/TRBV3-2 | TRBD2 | CASSQDLGAGGSTGELFF | TGTGCCAGCAGCCAAGATCTCGGAGCGGGAGGGAGCACCGGGGAGCTGTTTTTT
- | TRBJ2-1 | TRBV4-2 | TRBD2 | CASSHGTGTSGRNEQFF | TGTGCCAGCAGCCATGGAACCGGGACTAGCGGGAGGAATGAGCAGTTCTTC
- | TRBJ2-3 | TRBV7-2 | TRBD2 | CASSRDEAGERTDTQYF | TGTGCCAGCAGCCGGGATGAAGCGGGAGAACGAACAGATACGCAGTATTTT
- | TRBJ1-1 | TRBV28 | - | CASSLWGQGLANTEAFF | TGTGCCAGCAGTTTATGGGGGCAGGGGTTGGCGAACACTGAAGCTTTCTTT
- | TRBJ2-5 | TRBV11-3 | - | CASSSTGTQAVQYF | TGTGCCAGCAGTTCAACCGGGACACAGGCGGTCCAGTACTTC
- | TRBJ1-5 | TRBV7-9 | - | CASSRKAGSPGEPQHF | TGTGCCAGCAGCCGCAAAGCAGGGTCCCCGGGCGAGCCCCAGCATTTT
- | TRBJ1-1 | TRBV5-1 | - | CASRNPRGDTEAFF | TGCGCCAGCAGAAACCCGAGAGGTGACACTGAAGCTTTCTTT
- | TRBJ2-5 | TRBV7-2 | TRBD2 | CASSWAGGSTETQYF | TGTGCCAGCAGCTGGGCGGGAGGGAGTACAGAGACCCAGTACTTC
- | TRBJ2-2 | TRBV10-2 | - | CASSERGTWANTGELFF | TGCGCCAGCAGTGAGCGGGGGACTTGGGCGAACACCGGGGAGCTGTTTTTT
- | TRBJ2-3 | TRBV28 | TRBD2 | CASSFPSDTSGRNTDTQYF | TGTGCCAGCAGTTTTCCCAGTGACACTAGCGGGAGAAACACAGATACGCAGTATTTT
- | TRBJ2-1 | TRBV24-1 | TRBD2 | CATSDLRSGRGDEQFF | TGTGCCACCAGTGATTTGAGGAGCGGGAGGGGCGATGAGCAGTTCTTC
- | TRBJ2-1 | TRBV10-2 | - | CASSDVVAYNEQFF | TGCGCCAGCAGTGACGTAGTAGCCTACAATGAGCAGTTCTTC
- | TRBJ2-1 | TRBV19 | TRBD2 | CASSIATSSSSYNEQFF | TGTGCCAGTAGTATAGCGACTAGCTCGAGCTCCTACAATGAGCAGTTCTTC
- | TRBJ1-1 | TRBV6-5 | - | CASSTRRAAAEAFF | TGTGCCAGCAGTACCCGGAGGGCGGCGGCTGAAGCTTTCTTT
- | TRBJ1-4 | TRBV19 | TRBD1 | CASRYGTGGEKLFF | TGTGCCAGCCGTTACGGGACAGGGGGTGAAAAACTGTTTTTT
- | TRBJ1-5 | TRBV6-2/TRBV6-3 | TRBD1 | CASSYSTGAQPQHF | TGTGCCAGCAGTTACAGCACAGGGGCCCAGCCCCAGCATTTT
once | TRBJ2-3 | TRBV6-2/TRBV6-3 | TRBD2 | CASSYSSLAGVADTQYF | TGTGCCAGCAGTTACTCGTCACTAGCGGGAGTAGCGGATACGCAGTATTTT
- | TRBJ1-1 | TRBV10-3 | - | CAISDYIRTLQGNTEAFF | TGTGCCATCAGTGATTACATCCGGACCCTCCAGGGGAACACTGAAGCTTTCTTT
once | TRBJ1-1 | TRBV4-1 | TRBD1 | CATRQGSNTEAFF | TGCGCCACCCGACAGGGATCAAACACTGAAGCTTTCTTT
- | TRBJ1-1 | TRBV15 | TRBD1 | CATADWGQGGFGFF | TGTGCCACGGCCGACTGGGGACAGGGAGGTTTTGGTTTCTTT
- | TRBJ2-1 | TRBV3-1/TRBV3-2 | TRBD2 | CASSRRTGGHYNEQFF | TGTGCCAGCAGCCGAAGAACGGGAGGCCACTACAATGAGCAGTTCTTC
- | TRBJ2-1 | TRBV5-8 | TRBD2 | CASSSGLAEPNEQFF | TGTGCCAGCAGCTCGGGACTAGCGGAGCCGAATGAGCAGTTCTTC
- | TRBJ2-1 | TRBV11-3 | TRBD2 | CASSPGLAEAEQFF | TGTGCCAGCAGCCCGGGACTAGCGGAGGCTGAGCAGTTCTTC
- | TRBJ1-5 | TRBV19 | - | CASSIRDTHNQPQHF | TGTGCCAGTAGTATACGGGACACCCACAATCAGCCCCAGCATTTT
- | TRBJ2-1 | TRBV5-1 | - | CASSPKMASGAYNEQFF | TGCGCCAGCAGTCCTAAGATGGCTAGTGGAGCCTACAATGAGCAGTTCTTC
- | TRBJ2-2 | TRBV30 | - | CAWSASRWAGELFF | TGTGCCTGGAGTGCTTCGAGGTGGGCCGGGGAGCTGTTTTTT
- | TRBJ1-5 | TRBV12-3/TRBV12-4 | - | CASSPLNQPQHF | TGTGCCAGCAGCCCCCTCAATCAGCCCCAGCATTTT
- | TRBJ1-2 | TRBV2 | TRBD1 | CASSDRARGYTF | TGTGCCAGCAGCGACAGGGCTCGCGGCTACACCTTC
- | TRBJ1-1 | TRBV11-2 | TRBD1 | CASSPRTGSNTEAFF | TGTGCCAGCAGCCCTCGGACAGGGTCGAACACTGAAGCTTTCTTT
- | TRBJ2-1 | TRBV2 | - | CASSESAWNEQFF | TGTGCCAGCAGTGAAAGCGCATGGAATGAGCAGTTCTTC
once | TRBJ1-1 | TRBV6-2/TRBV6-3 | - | CASSYPQGYTEAFF | TGTGCCAGCAGTTACCCTCAGGGGTACACTGAAGCTTTCTTT
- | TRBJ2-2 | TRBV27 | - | CASTMGGPVTGELFF | TGTGCCAGCACGATGGGGGGGCCGGTCACCGGGGAGCTGTTTTTT
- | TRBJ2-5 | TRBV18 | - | CASSQTHGETQYF | TGTGCCAGCTCACAAACACATGGAGAGACCCAGTACTTC
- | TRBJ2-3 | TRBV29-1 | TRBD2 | CSVGGIAGGNSDTQYF | TGCAGCGTTGGGGGGATAGCGGGAGGTAACTCAGATACGCAGTATTTT
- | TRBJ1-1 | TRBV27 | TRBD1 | CASTDRGRTEAFF | TGTGCCAGCACCGACAGGGGGCGGACTGAAGCTTTCTTT
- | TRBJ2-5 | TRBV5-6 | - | CASSVSGGYGTQYF | TGTGCCAGCAGCGTGAGTGGGGGGTACGGGACCCAGTACTTC
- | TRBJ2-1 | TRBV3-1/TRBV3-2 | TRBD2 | CASSSQNAASGSSYNEQFF | TGTGCCAGCAGCTCCCAGAACGCCGCTAGCGGTTCCTCCTACAATGAGCAGTTCTTC